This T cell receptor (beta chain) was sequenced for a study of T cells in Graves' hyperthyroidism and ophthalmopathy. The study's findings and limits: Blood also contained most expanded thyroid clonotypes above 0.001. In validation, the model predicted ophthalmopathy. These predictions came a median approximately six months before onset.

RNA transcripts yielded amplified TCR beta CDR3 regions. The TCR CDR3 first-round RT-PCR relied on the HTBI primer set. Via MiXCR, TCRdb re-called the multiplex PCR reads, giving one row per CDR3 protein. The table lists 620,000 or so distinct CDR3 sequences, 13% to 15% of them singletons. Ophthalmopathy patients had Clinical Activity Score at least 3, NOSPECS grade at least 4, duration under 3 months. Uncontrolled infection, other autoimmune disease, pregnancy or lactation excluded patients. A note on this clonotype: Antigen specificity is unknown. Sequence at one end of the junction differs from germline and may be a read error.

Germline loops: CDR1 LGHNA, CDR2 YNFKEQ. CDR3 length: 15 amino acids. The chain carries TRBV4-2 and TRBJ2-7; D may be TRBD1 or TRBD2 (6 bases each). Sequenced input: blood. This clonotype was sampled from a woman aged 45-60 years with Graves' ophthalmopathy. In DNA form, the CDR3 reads TGTGCCAGCAGCGAAGAGGGGGACTCGCCTTACGAGCAGTACTTC. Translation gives CASSEEGDSPYEQYF.